The 15 T cell receptor beta chains listed next were all sequenced from one sample in a study of T cell changes during pregnancy in multiple sclerosis. Profiled with immunoSEQ multiplex PCR; TCRdb holds only in-frame clones, not every one. The sample has about 46,000 clones; 75% to 95% are singletons. The sequencing used CD8+ T cells from peripheral blood mononuclear cells, collected in the second trimester of pregnancy. The source of these receptors is a female donor with multiple sclerosis, enrolled in a pregnancy study.

CDR3 sequence reads: CASSPRTGSVGTDTQYF. DNA of the CDR3: TGTGCCAGCAGCCCCCGGACAGGAAGCGTCGGCACAGATACGCAGTATTTT. This chain connects TRBV14 to TRBJ2-3, with 7 bases aligning to TRBD1. V lost 4 bases to trimming and J lost 1 base; unmatched junction nucleotides: 11. The CDR3 contains 17 residues. The germline gives CDR1 SGHDN, CDR2 FVKESK.

V is TRBV5-4 and J is TRBJ2-3, with D possibly TRBD2 on 5 matching bases. CDR1 and CDR2 from the germline V gene are SGHNT and YYREEE (reference sequence). The CDR3 spans 13 residues. The V and J ends lost 3 bases and 6 bases respectively, with 11 bases between them. This CDR3 reads CASSSLGVDTQYF. The CDR3 bases are TGTGCCAGCAGCTCCCTGGGAGTGGATACGCAGTATTTT.

The J gene is TRBJ1-4, the V gene TRBV27; 12 nucleotides align to TRBD1. The CDR3 length is 17 residues. V lost 6 bases to trimming and J lost 3 bases; unmatched junction nucleotides: 8. Germline V CDR1 and CDR2: MNHEY, SMNVEV (reference sequence). The CDR3 region has the DNA TGTGCCAGCAGCACCCGGGACAGGGGGCTTGCTAATGAAAAACTGTTTTTT. Protein product: CASSTRDRGLANEKLFF.

This chain joins TRBV7-8 and TRBJ2-7; TRBD2 matches at 7 bases. CDR3 length: 13 amino acids. The junction had 9 bases not matched to a gene; V was cut back by 8 bases and J by 5 bases. The germline V gene encodes CDR1 SGHVS and CDR2 FQNEAQ. CDR3 sequence (DNA): TGTGCCAGCTTGGGGGGGGGACCCCACGAGCAGTACTTC. Protein: CASLGGGPHEQYF.

J is TRBJ2-7 and V is TRBV5-6; 7 bases line up with TRBD2. The CDR3 covers 13 residues. From germline, CDR1 is SGHDT and CDR2 YYEEEE. After removal of 2 bases from V and 5 bases from J, the junction contained 4 bases not matched to a gene. Here the CDR3 reads CASSFGGFNEQYF. CDR3 sequence (DNA): TGTGCCAGCAGCTTCGGGGGGTTCAACGAGCAGTACTTC. Combining the CDR3 with reference TRBV5-6 and TRBJ2-7 gives the whole variable domain DAGVTQSPTHLIKTRGQQVTLRCSPKSGHDTVSWYQQALGQGPQFIFQYYEEEERQRGNFPDRFSGHQFPNYSSELNVNALLLGDSALYLCASSFGGFNEQYFGPGTRLTVT.

The rearrangement uses TRBV27 and TRBJ2-4; 14 bases are a match to TRBD2. The CDR3 covers 16 residues. The J segment lost 8 bases and the V segment lost 4 bases, leaving 7 bases of the junction unmatched. Looked up from germline, CDR1 is MNHEY and CDR2 is SMNVEV (reference sequence). The CDR3 sequence: CASSWTSGGPRDIQYF. CDR3 nucleotide sequence: TGTGCCAGCAGTTGGACTAGCGGGGGGCCTAGGGACATTCAGTACTTC.

V usage is TRBV4-3 and J usage is TRBJ2-1; possible D gene TRBD1, 6 bases. Germline V gene data show CDR1 as LGHNA and CDR2 as YSLEER. The V and J ends lost 4 bases and 8 bases respectively, with 15 bases between them. The CDR3 length is 14 residues. CDR3 in amino acids: CASSPAGEGDEQFF. CDR3 coding DNA: TGCGCCAGCAGCCCAGCCGGCGAGGGGGATGAGCAGTTCTTC.

The chain is built from TRBV19 and TRBJ2-7; D is unresolved. The CDR3 spans 12 residues. Germline V gene sequence: CDR1 LNHDA, CDR2 SQIVND (reference sequence). V lost 5 bases and J 2 bases, leaving 7 bases between the germline ends. CDR3 nucleotide sequence: TGTGCCAGTAGTGACTCTGCCTACGAGCAGTACTTC. It encodes CASSDSAYEQYF. The complete variable domain, with remaining parts taken from reference TRBV19 and TRBJ2-7, reads DGGITQSPKYLFRKEGQNVTLSCEQNLNHDAMYWYRQDPGQGLRLIYYSQIVNDFQKGDIAEGYSVSREKKESFPLTVTSAQKNPTAFYLCASSDSAYEQYFGPGTRLTVT.

The chain has TRBV5-6 and TRBJ2-3; 7 nucleotides agree with TRBD2. The germline V gene encodes CDR1 SGHDT and CDR2 YYEEEE. The CDR3 contains 14 residues. The J segment lost 2 bases and the V segment lost 3 bases, leaving 3 bases of the junction unmatched. The DNA of the CDR3 is TGTGCCAGCAGCTACGGGGGGTCCACAGATACGCAGTATTTT. This encodes CASSYGGSTDTQYF.

A single count supports this clone. The V gene is TRBV14, the J gene TRBJ1-2, with TRBD1 as a possible D gene (5 bases). The germline CDR1 and CDR2 sequences are SGHDN and FVKESK. There are 16 residues in the CDR3. V was cut by 3 bases and J by 0 bases, with 14 bases left in between. Here the CDR3 reads CASSHTSQGANYGYTF. CDR3 bases: TGTGCCAGCAGCCATACATCCCAGGGTGCTAACTATGGCTACACCTTC.

This sequence joins TRBV7-9 and TRBJ2-7; 11 bases are a match to TRBD1. The trim removed 1 base at V and 5 bases at J, leaving 7 bases unmatched. Germline V gene sequence: CDR1 SEHNR, CDR2 FQNEAQ (reference sequence). The CDR3 loop spans 16 amino acids. CDR3 residues: CASSLDPWTGGHEQYF. CDR3 in DNA: TGTGCCAGCAGCTTAGACCCTTGGACAGGGGGCCACGAGCAGTACTTC.

The CDR3 nucleotides read TGTGCCTGGAGTGCCGACCCTACTAGTGACGAGCAGTTCTTC. Its translation is CAWSADPTSDEQFF. The chain combines TRBV30 with TRBJ2-1; D is possibly TRBD2 (5 bases). The length of the CDR3 is 14 residues. Deletions cut 1 base from V and 10 bases from J, with 17 bases between. Germline V gene data show CDR1 as GTSNPN and CDR2 as SVGIG (reference sequence). Full variable domain (rest looked up from reference TRBV30 and TRBJ2-1): SQTIHQWPATLVQPVGSPLSLECTVEGTSNPNLYWYRQAAGRGLQLLFYSVGIGQISSEVPQNLSASRPQDRQFILSSKKLLLSDSGFYLCAWSADPTSDEQFFGPGTRLTVL.

The gene calls are TRBV6-5 and TRBJ2-1; a weak D match, TRBD1 (6 bases). This CDR3 contains 16 residues. Germline assignment: CDR1 MNHEY and CDR2 SVGAGI. V was cut by 4 bases and J by 3 bases, with 16 bases left in between. CDR3 in amino acids: CASSSWGPVDYNEQFF. The CDR3 coding sequence is TGTGCCAGCAGTTCTTGGGGGCCCGTTGACTACAATGAGCAGTTCTTC.

The gene calls are TRBV4-3 and TRBJ1-5; 9 bases fit TRBD1. Trimming took 2 bases from V and 6 from J; bases not matched to a gene: 5. Germline CDR1 and CDR2: LGHNA and YSLEER. The CDR3 is 15 amino acids. Here the CDR3 reads CASSQITGGRQPQHF. The CDR3 DNA reads TGCGCCAGCAGCCAAATAACAGGGGGCCGTCAGCCCCAGCATTTT.

The chain employs TRBV14 and TRBJ2-5, with D uncertain. V dropped 3 bases and J dropped 5 bases, with 10 bases sitting between them. From germline, CDR1 is SGHDN and CDR2 FVKESK. The CDR3 covers 13 residues. CDR3 sequence (DNA): TGTGCCAGCAGCCAGCTAGTTTCCGAGACCCAGTACTTC. This codes for CASSQLVSETQYF. Full variable domain (outside the CDR3, taken from reference TRBV14 and TRBJ2-5): EAGVTQFPSHSVIEKGQTVTLRCDPISGHDNLYWYRRVMGKEIKFLLHFVKESKQDESGMPNNRFLAERTGGTYSTLKVQPAELEDSGVYFCASSQLVSETQYFGPGTRLLVL.